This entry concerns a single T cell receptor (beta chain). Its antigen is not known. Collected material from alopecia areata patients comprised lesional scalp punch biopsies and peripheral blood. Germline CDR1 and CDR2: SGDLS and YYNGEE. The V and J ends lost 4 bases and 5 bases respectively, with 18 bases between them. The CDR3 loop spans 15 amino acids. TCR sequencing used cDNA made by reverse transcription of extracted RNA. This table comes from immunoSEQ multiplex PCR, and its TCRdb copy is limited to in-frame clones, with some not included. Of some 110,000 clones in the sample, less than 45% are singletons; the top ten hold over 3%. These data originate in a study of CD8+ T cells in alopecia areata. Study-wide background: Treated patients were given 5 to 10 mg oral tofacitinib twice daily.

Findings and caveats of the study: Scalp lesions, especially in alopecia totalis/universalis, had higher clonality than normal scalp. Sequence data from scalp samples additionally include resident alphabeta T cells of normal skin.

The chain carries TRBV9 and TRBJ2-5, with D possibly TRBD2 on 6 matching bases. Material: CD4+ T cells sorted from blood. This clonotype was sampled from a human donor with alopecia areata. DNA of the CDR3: TGTGCCAGCAGCCAGATCACTAGAGGAGGGGAGACCCAGTACTTC. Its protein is CASSQITRGGETQYF.